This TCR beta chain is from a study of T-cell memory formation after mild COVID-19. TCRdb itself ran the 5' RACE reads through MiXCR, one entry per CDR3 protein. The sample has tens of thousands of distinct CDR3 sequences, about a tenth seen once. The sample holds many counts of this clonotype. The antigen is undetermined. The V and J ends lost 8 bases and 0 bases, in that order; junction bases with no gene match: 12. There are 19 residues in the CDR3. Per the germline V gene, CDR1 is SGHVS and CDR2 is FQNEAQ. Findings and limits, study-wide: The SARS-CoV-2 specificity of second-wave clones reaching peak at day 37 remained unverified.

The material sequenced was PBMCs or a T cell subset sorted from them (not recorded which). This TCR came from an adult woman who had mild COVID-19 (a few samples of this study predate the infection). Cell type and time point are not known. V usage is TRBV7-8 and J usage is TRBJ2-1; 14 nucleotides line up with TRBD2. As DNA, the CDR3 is TGTGCCAGCGGGGGCCCGGGACTAGCGGGAGCTACCTCCTACAATGAGCAGTTCTTC. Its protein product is CASGGPGLAGATSYNEQFF.